This entry lists 16 T cell receptor beta chains sequenced from one sample in a study of blood T cell repertoires in COVID-19. The assay was immunoSEQ multiplex PCR, and TCRdb's table has in-frame clones only and misses some. The sample has roughly 250,000 clones, approximately 90% seen once. What was sequenced was PBMCs or T cells enriched from blood (not recorded which). The source is a woman between 18 and 29 years old who had recovered from COVID-19.

The chain is built from TRBV28 and TRBJ1-6, with a tentative D call TRBD1 (5 bases). This CDR3 is built from 14 residues. Trimming took 10 bases from V and 7 from J, leaving 17 bases between them. Germline V gene lookup returns CDR1 MDHEN and CDR2 SYDVKM. The CDR3 loop is CATRWGLKNSPLHF. The DNA for the CDR3 is TGTGCCACCAGGTGGGGCCTCAAAAATTCACCCCTCCACTTT.

In DNA, the CDR3 is TGTGCCAGCAGCGGGAATCAGGGGGCTGAAGGCTACACCTTC. Protein product: CASSGNQGAEGYTF. The chain carries TRBV9 and TRBJ1-2; 8 bases agree with TRBD1. The CDR3 has 14 residues. Germline V gene lookup returns CDR1 SGDLS and CDR2 YYNGEE. V trimming: 3 bases; J trimming: 8 bases; junction bases outside the gene matches: 9.

This clone was detected only once. The V and J genes are TRBV4-1 and TRBJ1-3; D is unclear. CDR1 is MGHRA, CDR2 YSYEKL, per germline. The CDR3 contains 15 residues. Trimming removed 0 bases from V and 0 bases from J, with 6 bases in between. DNA for the CDR3: TGCGCCAGCAGCCAAGAAACAGTCTCTGGAAACACCATATATTTT. Protein sequence: CASSQETVSGNTIYF.

The chain has TRBV5-1 and TRBJ2-3; 7 bases map to TRBD1. The V segment lost 0 bases and the J segment 6 bases; nucleotides outside the gene matches: 7. Germline CDR1 is SGHRS and CDR2 is YFSETQ. This CDR3 comprises 15 residues. DNA for the CDR3: TGCGCCAGCAGCTTGGGGACAGGCAGGGATGATACGCAGTATTTT. Amino acids: CASSLGTGRDDTQYF.

V and J are TRBV9 and TRBJ2-3; no clear D. Trimming stripped 0 bases from V and 0 bases from J, with 11 bases between. The CDR3 sequence is 16 residues long. Germline V gene lookup returns CDR1 SGDLS and CDR2 YYNGEE. CDR3 in amino acids: CASSVDADTSTDTQYF. Here the CDR3 DNA reads TGTGCCAGCAGCGTAGATGCGGATACTAGCACAGATACGCAGTATTTT.

J is TRBJ2-7 and V is TRBV4-3, with TRBD2 matching 7 bases. Germline values: CDR1 LGHNA, CDR2 YSLEER. The ends lost 0 bases at V and 0 bases at J; junction bases unmatched: 8. The CDR3 runs 17 residues. The CDR3 region is CASSQDGRGLGSYEQYF. CDR3 coding DNA: TGCGCCAGCAGCCAAGATGGGAGGGGCCTCGGCTCCTACGAGCAGTACTTC.

The chain employs TRBV11-2 and TRBJ2-1, with 9 bases identical to TRBD2. Trimming removed 2 bases from V and 0 bases from J; junction bases left unmatched: 8. This CDR3 is 18 amino acids long. Germline V gene lookup returns CDR1 SGHAT and CDR2 FQNNGV. CDR3 amino acids: CASSLTGSGGHSYNEQFF. The DNA of the CDR3 is TGTGCCAGCAGCTTAACGGGTAGCGGGGGCCACTCCTACAATGAGCAGTTCTTC.

This chain joins TRBV5-6 and TRBJ1-6, with unresolved D. Germline assignment: CDR1 SGHDT and CDR2 YYEEEE. With 4 bases removed from V and 0 bases from J, the gap between germline ends came to 5 bases. This CDR3 contains 14 residues. CDR3 bases: TGTGCCAGCAGCCTTAGCTCCTATAATTCACCCCTCCACTTT. Protein: CASSLSSYNSPLHF.

V is TRBV7-3 and J is TRBJ1-1, with 9 bases aligning to TRBD1. There are 15 residues in the CDR3. CDR1 is SGHTA, CDR2 FQGTGA, per germline. The V gene end was trimmed by 7 bases and the J gene end by 5 bases; junction bases not matched to a gene: 11. Here the CDR3 reads CASNSPGDRVTEAFF. CDR3 in DNA: TGTGCCAGCAACTCACCCGGGGACAGGGTTACTGAAGCTTTCTTT.

The genes are TRBV5-1 and TRBJ1-1; D gene ambiguous. Germline CDR1 is SGHRS and CDR2 is YFSETQ. V lost 10 bases and J lost 2, with 15 bases in between. This CDR3 comprises 13 residues. The CDR3 DNA reads TGCGCCGGTAAACGACAACCCAACACTGAAGCTTTCTTT. Translation: CAGKRQPNTEAFF.

This clone occurred once. V is TRBV9 and J is TRBJ1-1; TRBD1 matches 9 bases. The CDR3 has 14 residues. Per germline, CDR1 SGDLS and CDR2 YYNGEE. Germline trimming cut 3 bases from V and 5 bases from J; bases unmatched to any gene: 5. CDR3 amino acids: CASSARDRETEAFF. For the CDR3, the DNA is TGTGCCAGCAGCGCCCGGGACAGGGAAACTGAAGCTTTCTTT.

This clone was seen once. The chain recombines TRBV5-4 with TRBJ2-2; tentatively, D is TRBD1 (5 bases). This CDR3 has 14 residues. Germline CDR1 is SGHNT and CDR2 is YYREEE (reference sequence). V lost 1 base and J lost 5, with 9 bases in between. The CDR3 is CASSLLSGTGELFF. The CDR3 region has the DNA TGTGCCAGCAGCTTGTTGTCAGGGACCGGGGAGCTGTTTTTT.

V and J are TRBV20-1 and TRBJ1-5; D possibly corresponds to TRBD1 (6 bases). In germline, CDR1 is DFQATT, CDR2 SNEGSKA (reference sequence). The CDR3 extends over 13 amino acids. With 3 bases removed from V and 6 bases from J, the gap between germline ends came to 12 bases. The chain's CDR3 is CSASSGVAQPQHF. The CDR3 region has the DNA TGCAGTGCTAGTTCAGGGGTGGCTCAGCCCCAGCATTTT.

The CDR3 spells CASSPGLAYRLSSYNEQFF. The CDR3 DNA reads TGTGCCAGCTCACCGGGACTAGCTTACCGTCTGAGCTCCTACAATGAGCAGTTCTTC. This chain links TRBV18 with TRBJ2-1; 9 bases map to TRBD2. V trimming: 3 bases; J trimming: 0 bases; junction bases outside the gene matches: 12. CDR3 size: 19 residues. In germline, CDR1 is KGHSH, CDR2 LQKENI.

This clone has only one observation. This sequence joins TRBV5-1 and TRBJ1-2; 10 bases line up with TRBD1. CDR3 length equals 14 residues. V dropped 3 bases and J dropped 8; count of bases not matched to a gene: 7. CDR1 is SGHRS and CDR2 is YFSETQ in the germline V gene. CDR3 amino acids: CASSSPGTGDGYTF. The CDR3, as DNA: TGCGCCAGCAGCTCGCCCGGGACAGGGGACGGCTACACCTTC.

This clone was seen more than once but under ten times. The chain employs TRBV7-9 and TRBJ1-2, with 8 positions matching TRBD1. The CDR3 runs to 18 residues. Germline trimming cut 7 bases from V and 0 bases from J; bases unmatched to any gene: 16. CDR1 is SEHNR, CDR2 FQNEAQ, per germline (reference sequence). The DNA of the CDR3 is TGTGCCAGCACCACCCCCCGGGCGGACAGGGTATCTAACTATGGCTACACCTTC. Translated, it gives CASTTPRADRVSNYGYTF.